This T cell receptor beta chain was identified in a study of T cells in Graves' hyperthyroidism and ophthalmopathy. Points from the study as a whole: The model's output predicted ophthalmopathy at a median of roughly 6.9 months prior to onset. In the blood, most expanded thyroid clonotypes above 0.001 appeared as well.

The CDR3 consists of 11 residues. CDR1 is MGHDK and CDR2 is SYGVNS in the germline V gene. Deletions cut 0 bases from V and 8 bases from J, with 4 bases between. Researchers took RNA transcripts and amplified the TCR beta CDR3 regions from them. During a first-round RT-PCR of the TCR CDR3, the HTBI primer set was used. Each CDR3 protein gets one entry after TCRdb re-called the multiplex PCR reads with MiXCR. The top ten hold 8.2% of the sample, which has 600,000 or so distinct CDR3 sequences, approximately 44% seen once. This clonotype was seen a handful of times. Its target is unknown. This TCR came from a woman between 18 and 29 years old with Graves' hyperthyroidism. This rearrangement joins TRBV25-1 to TRBJ2-5, with D uncertain. The sequenced sample consisted of peripheral blood or thyroid tissue (not recorded which). The CDR3 region has the DNA TGTGCCAGCAGTGAATACGGTACCCAGTACTTC. Amino acid sequence: CASSEYGTQYF.